The T cell receptor beta chain under discussion was sequenced for a study of blood T cell repertoires in COVID-19. As for the study in general: Samples came from the United States, Italy and Spain, spanning acute and convalescent COVID-19.

Some clones are missing from TCRdb's copy, which holds only in-frame ones; the method was immunoSEQ multiplex PCR. The sample records roughly 260,000 clones, around 87% being singletons. For this clone: The sample has other DNA sequences that encode this CDR3 too.

CDR1 is MNHEY and CDR2 is SVGAGI in the germline V gene. The V end was cut by 2 bases, the J end by 3 bases, with 7 bases between. This CDR3 region has 13 residues. The origin of this receptor is a woman in her 50s with acute or convalescent COVID-19. The specimen sequenced was peripheral blood. This chain joins TRBV6-5 and TRBJ1-2, with TRBD1 as a possible D gene (5 bases). The CDR3 nucleotides are TGTGCCAGCAGTTACGGGGCTGACTATGGCTACACCTTC. Protein: CASSYGADYGYTF.